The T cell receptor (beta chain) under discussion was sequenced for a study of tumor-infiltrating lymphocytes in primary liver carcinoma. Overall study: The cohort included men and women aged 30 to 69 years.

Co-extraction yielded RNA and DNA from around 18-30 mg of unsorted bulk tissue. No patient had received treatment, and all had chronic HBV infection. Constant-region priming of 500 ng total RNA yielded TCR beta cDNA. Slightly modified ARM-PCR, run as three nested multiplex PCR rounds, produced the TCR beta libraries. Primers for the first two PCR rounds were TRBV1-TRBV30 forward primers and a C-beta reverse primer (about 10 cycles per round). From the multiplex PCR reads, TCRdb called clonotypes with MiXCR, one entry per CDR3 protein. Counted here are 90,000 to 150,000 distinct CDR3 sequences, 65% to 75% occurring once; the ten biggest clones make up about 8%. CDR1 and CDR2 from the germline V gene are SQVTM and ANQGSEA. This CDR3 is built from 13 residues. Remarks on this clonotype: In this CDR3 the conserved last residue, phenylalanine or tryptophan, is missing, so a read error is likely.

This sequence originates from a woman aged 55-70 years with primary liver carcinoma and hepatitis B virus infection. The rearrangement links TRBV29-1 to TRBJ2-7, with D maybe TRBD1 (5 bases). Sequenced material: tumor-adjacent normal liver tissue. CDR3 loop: CSVGQTDAYDQYS. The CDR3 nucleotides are TGCAGCGTTGGCCAGACAGACGCCTACGACCAGTACTCC.